The 32 T cell receptor beta chains listed next were all sequenced from one sample in a study of T-cell reconstitution after alpha-beta-depleted transplantation in children. The TCRbeta library incorporated unique molecular identifiers. A single record per CDR3 protein comes from TCRdb applying MiXCR to the PCR reads. The sample has some 550,000 distinct CDR3 sequences; under 25% are singletons. The sample consisted of PBMCs, mostly from graft donor cells, taken 360 days after TCRalphabeta/CD19-depleted stem cell transplant. These receptors were taken from a boy younger than two who had a stem cell transplant for acute myeloid leukemia, so the T cells may come from the graft donor.

The chain employs TRBV5-6 and TRBJ2-7; D is perhaps TRBD2 (5 bases). From germline, CDR1 is SGHDT and CDR2 YYEEEE. Trimming left V 1 base short and J 6 bases short, with 17 bases between. This CDR3 region has 15 residues. CDR3: CASSLTRLRYPEQYV. DNA for the CDR3: TGTGCCAGCAGCTTGACTAGGCTCCGTTATCCCGAGCAGTACGTC.

Comment on this clonotype: Relative to the germline gene, one junction end is altered; a read error may explain this. The chain joins TRBV29-1 to TRBJ1-2; 7 bases agree with TRBD1. This CDR3 is built from 13 residues. From germline, CDR1 is SQVTM and CDR2 ANQGSEA. The CDR3 nucleotides are TGCAGCGTTGACGGGACAGAAAACTATGGCTACCCCTTC. Translating it yields CSVDGTENYGYPF.

This clonotype was found a few times. CDR3 DNA sequence: TGTGCCAGCACCCGGGACGGTAATGTTGCTTTCTTT. Translation: CASTRDGNVAFF. V usage is TRBV12-3 or TRBV12-4 and J usage is TRBJ1-1; possible D gene TRBD1, 5 bases. The CDR3 has 12 amino acids. Trimming removed 7 bases from V and 11 bases from J, with 17 bases in between.

J is TRBJ2-1 and V is TRBV20-1, with a possible D match to TRBD1 (5 bases). This CDR3 is 14 amino acids long. The V end was cut by 2 bases, the J end by 3 bases, with 11 bases between. Germline loops: CDR1 DFQATT, CDR2 SNEGSKA (reference sequence). The CDR3 DNA follows: TGCAGTGCTAGAACGACAGACAACTACAATGAGCAGTTCTTC. It codes for CSARTTDNYNEQFF.

The chain recombines TRBV12-3 or TRBV12-4 with TRBJ1-4; D is ambiguous. This CDR3 spans 11 amino acids. V was trimmed by 2 bases and J by 8 bases, leaving 3 bases between them. The CDR3 nucleotides are TGTGCCAGCAGTTTATCAGAAAAACTGTTTTTT. It yields the protein CASSLSEKLFF.

The sample holds many counts of this clonotype. The CDR3: CSVSNLNSGGTETQYF. CDR3 nucleotide sequence: TGCAGCGTCTCCAACCTGAATAGCGGGGGGACGGAGACCCAGTACTTC. This sequence joins TRBV29-1 and TRBJ2-5; TRBD2 agrees at 10 bases. The junction had 15 bases not matched to a gene; V was cut back by 6 bases and J by 5 bases. Germline loops: CDR1 SQVTM, CDR2 ANQGSEA. The CDR3 length is 16 residues.

This clonotype has a handful of counts. This chain joins TRBV10-3 and TRBJ2-5; no firm D call. This CDR3 is built from 13 residues. Germline CDR1 ENHRY, CDR2 SYGVKD. V lost 7 bases, J lost 2 bases, and 11 bases lay in between. The CDR3 nucleotides read TGTGCCATCAAGGGTGGCCGGCAAGAGACCCAGTACTTC. Translating gives CAIKGGRQETQYF.

A few counts support this clonotype. This chain joins TRBV20-1 and TRBJ2-1; D not certain. The CDR3 length is 14 residues. The V and J ends lost 0 bases and 2 bases respectively, with 8 bases between them. CDR1 is DFQATT and CDR2 is SNEGSKA in the germline V gene (reference sequence). CDR3 amino acids: CSARDISPYNEQFF. The CDR3 DNA follows: TGCAGTGCTAGAGATATTTCCCCCTACAATGAGCAGTTCTTC.

This chain links TRBV20-1 with TRBJ2-3; 8 bases are shared with TRBD1. The CDR3 is 16 amino acids. The germline V gene encodes CDR1 DFQATT and CDR2 SNEGSKA (reference sequence). V was clipped by 6 bases and J by 2 bases; unmatched bases: 13. Here the CDR3 reads CSAPRTGWGLTDTQYF. CDR3 nucleotide sequence: TGCAGTGCCCCCCGGACAGGGTGGGGCCTCACAGATACGCAGTATTTT.

This clonotype was found many times. The chain recombines TRBV5-1 with TRBJ2-2; 8 bases map to TRBD1. Germline-derived CDR1 and CDR2 are SGHRS and YFSETQ. Unmatched junction bases numbered 9, after V lost 4 bases and J lost 4 bases. CDR3 length: 16 amino acids. Written as DNA, the CDR3 is TGCGCCAGCAGCCCTCCCCGGACAGGGTCCACCGGGGAGCTGTTTTTT. Its translation: CASSPPRTGSTGELFF. The variable domain in full, completed from reference TRBV5-1 and TRBJ2-2, reads KAGVTQTPRYLIKTRGQQVTLSCSPISGHRSVSWYQQTPGQGLQFLFEYFSETQRNKGNFPGRFSGRQFSNSRSEMNVSTLELGDSALYLCASSPPRTGSTGELFFGEGSRLTVL.

This clonotype was counted a few times. The chain links TRBV10-2 to TRBJ2-7; a possible D gene is TRBD1 (5 bases). V dropped 2 bases and J dropped 6 bases, with 8 bases sitting between them. The CDR3 is 12 amino acids. The V gene's germline CDR1 is WSHSY and CDR2 SAAADI. CDR3 DNA: TGCGCCAGCAGTGAGGGGGCCCTCGAGCAGTACGTC. It translates to CASSEGALEQYV.

This clonotype has a handful of counts. The V gene is TRBV20-1, the J gene TRBJ2-3; a weak D match, TRBD2 (5 bases). The V and J ends lost 0 bases and 5 bases respectively, with 12 bases between them. The CDR3 has 14 amino acids. Germline V gene sequence: CDR1 DFQATT, CDR2 SNEGSKA (reference sequence). CDR3: CSARDPFGVDTQYF. Here the CDR3 DNA reads TGCAGTGCTAGAGACCCTTTCGGGGTAGATACGCAGTATTTT.

The chain employs TRBV7-8 and TRBJ2-7; unclear D gene. CDR3 length equals 12 residues. The V gene lost 1 base and the J gene lost 5 bases, with 6 bases spanning the gap. Germline V gene lookup returns CDR1 SGHVS and CDR2 FQNEAQ. In DNA form, the CDR3 reads TGTGCCAGCAGCTTAGGGTTCCACGAGCAGTACTTC. Translation: CASSLGFHEQYF.

This clonotype was seen only a few times. The J gene is TRBJ2-5, the V gene TRBV20-1; 9 bases align to TRBD2. CDR1 is DFQATT and CDR2 is SNEGSKA in the germline V gene (reference sequence). This CDR3 region has 14 residues. J was trimmed by 3 bases and V by 6 bases; bases with no gene match: 8. As DNA, the CDR3 is TGCAGTGCGCGGGCGCTAGCGGGGAAAGAGACCCAGTACTTC. Amino acid sequence: CSARALAGKETQYF.

This chain links TRBV12-3 or TRBV12-4 with TRBJ2-7, with D hard to call. The V and J ends lost 6 bases and 0 bases respectively, with 15 bases between them. The CDR3 is made up of 15 amino acids. The CDR3 protein is CASSYARILSYEQYF. Written as DNA, the CDR3 is TGTGCCAGCAGCTACGCCCGGATCCTCTCCTACGAGCAGTACTTC.

This sequence joins TRBV20-1 and TRBJ2-7; D perhaps matches TRBD2 (6 bases). Germline loops: CDR1 DFQATT, CDR2 SNEGSKA (reference sequence). Trimming took off 8 bases at V and 0 bases at J, with 8 bases between the two ends. The CDR3 loop spans 11 amino acids. The chain's CDR3 is CSPGASYEQYF. CDR3 DNA: TGCAGTCCGGGAGCCTCCTACGAGCAGTACTTC.

CDR3 sequence (DNA): TGCGCCAGCAGCTTGTATCGGCAGGGGGAGACCCAGTACTTC. This codes for CASSLYRQGETQYF. The chain carries TRBV5-1 and TRBJ2-5; D may be TRBD1 (6 bases). V lost 1 base and J 5 bases, leaving 12 bases between the germline ends. CDR3 length: 14 amino acids. Germline V gene data show CDR1 as SGHRS and CDR2 as YFSETQ. The variable domain in full, completed from reference TRBV5-1 and TRBJ2-5, reads KAGVTQTPRYLIKTRGQQVTLSCSPISGHRSVSWYQQTPGQGLQFLFEYFSETQRNKGNFPGRFSGRQFSNSRSEMNVSTLELGDSALYLCASSLYRQGETQYFGPGTRLLVL.

The chain links TRBV12-3 or TRBV12-4 to TRBJ2-3; 8 bases are shared with TRBD2. V dropped 2 bases and J dropped 2; count of bases not matched to a gene: 6. The CDR3 covers 16 residues. CDR3 sequence reads: CASSLQRGWNTDTQYF. CDR3 bases: TGTGCCAGCAGTTTACAGCGGGGGTGGAACACAGATACGCAGTATTTT.

The chain has TRBV12-3 or TRBV12-4 and TRBJ1-5, with D perhaps TRBD1 (6 bases). The CDR3 covers 13 residues. Trimming stripped 7 bases from V and 9 bases from J, with 16 bases between. The CDR3 spells CASTSQGPRPQHF. The CDR3 nucleotides are TGTGCCAGCACCTCACAGGGTCCAAGGCCCCAGCATTTT.

In its sample, this clonotype was seen a few times. The rearrangement joins TRBV27 to TRBJ2-7; 7 bases match TRBD1. V was pared by 6 bases and J by 2 bases, with 10 bases of the junction left unmatched. Germline assignment: CDR1 MNHEY and CDR2 SMNVEV (reference sequence). CDR3 length: 15 residues. The chain's CDR3 is CASSRLTDRPYEQYF. CDR3 nucleotides: TGTGCCAGCAGCCGCCTAACGGACAGGCCCTACGAGCAGTACTTC.

This clonotype has a handful of counts. This chain connects TRBV7-2 to TRBJ2-7; 9 bases are shared with TRBD1. CDR1 and CDR2 (germline): SGHTA, FQGNSA. The CDR3 length is 15 residues. With V trimmed by 5 bases and J by 0 bases, 5 bases remained unmatched. The CDR3 DNA is TGTGCCAGCAGCGTACAGGGGGCGAGCTCCTACGAGCAGTACTTC. It is translated as CASSVQGASSYEQYF.

This clonotype was counted a single time. The chain employs TRBV21-1 and TRBJ2-1; the D segment call TRBD2 is taken from the table without a DNA check. TRBV21-1 is marked as a pseudogene. CDR3 length equals 18 residues. The CDR3 bases are TGTGCCAGCAGCAAAGGGAAGGGAACTAGCGGGGGAAACAATGAGCAGTTCTTC. It translates to CASSKGKGTSGGNNEQFF.

The V and J genes are TRBV25-1 and TRBJ1-6, with D possibly being TRBD1 (5 bases). CDR3 size: 15 residues. Trimming removed 1 base at V and 9 bases at J, with 13 bases between. The germline gives CDR1 MGHDK, CDR2 SYGVNS. CDR3 in amino acids: CASSEWRGDASPLHF. In DNA form, the CDR3 reads TGTGCCAGCAGTGAATGGCGAGGGGATGCTTCACCCCTCCACTTT.

J is TRBJ2-5 and V is TRBV10-3; possible D gene TRBD1, 5 bases. Between the trimmed V and J ends, which lost 4 bases and 5 bases, there was a span of 17 bases. The CDR3 is 15 amino acids. Germline loops: CDR1 ENHRY, CDR2 SYGVKD. The CDR3 loop reads CAISGGDLRRETQYF. CDR3 coding DNA: TGTGCCATCAGTGGGGGCGACCTTAGGCGGGAGACCCAGTACTTC.

The gene calls are TRBV5-6 and TRBJ1-5, with D possibly matching TRBD1 (5 bases). V was shortened by 3 bases and J by 3 bases, with 16 bases between the two germline ends. Germline V gives CDR1 SGHDT, CDR2 YYEEEE. This CDR3 comprises 16 residues. The CDR3 loop is CASSWGGPRPNQPQHF. CDR3 nucleotides: TGTGCCAGCAGCTGGGGGGGACCGCGACCCAATCAGCCCCAGCATTTT.

The V and J genes are TRBV6-5 and TRBJ2-1; a weak D match, TRBD1 (6 bases). CDR1 and CDR2 from the germline V gene are MNHEY and SVGAGI. V was pared by 6 bases and J by 7 bases, with 10 bases between. The CDR3 is 12 residues long. The CDR3 coding sequence is TGTGCCAGCAGCCAAAGGGGGAATGAGCAGTTCTTC. This encodes CASSQRGNEQFF.

This clonotype was detected only a few times. The chain combines TRBV13 with TRBJ2-3, with D uncertain. The length of the CDR3 is 14 residues. The germline V gene has CDR1 PRHDT and CDR2 FYEKMQ (reference sequence). Trimming removed 5 bases at V and 5 bases at J, with 14 bases between. The CDR3 bases are TGTGCCAGCAGCCCGCCCGAGTGGGGAGATACGCAGTATTTT. It yields the protein CASSPPEWGDTQYF.

Here the CDR3 reads CASSHPGDARYGYTF. CDR3 sequence (DNA): TGTGCCAGCAGCCATCCGGGAGACGCTCGCTATGGCTACACCTTC. The V gene is TRBV25-1, the J gene TRBJ1-2; D ambiguous. CDR1 is MGHDK, CDR2 SYGVNS, per germline. Trimming shortened V by 6 bases and J by 4 bases, and 18 bases separated the two germline ends. The CDR3 is made up of 15 amino acids.

The table lists this clonotype with a few counts. V is TRBV12-3 or TRBV12-4 and J is TRBJ2-3; 7 nucleotides agree with TRBD2. After removal of 0 bases from V and 4 bases from J, the junction contained 1 base not matched to a gene. CDR3 length equals 14 residues. This chain's CDR3 is CASSLATSPDTQYF. The CDR3 bases are TGTGCCAGCAGTTTAGCGACTAGCCCAGATACGCAGTATTTT.

The CDR3 DNA reads TGCAGCGTTGTTTGGCTAGCGGCCGGAACAGGGGAGACCCAGTACTTC. Translation: CSVVWLAAGTGETQYF. The chain links TRBV29-1 to TRBJ2-5, with D perhaps matching TRBD2 (7 bases). V was cut by 4 bases and J by 5 bases, with 23 bases left in between. This CDR3 spans 16 amino acids. The germline V gene has CDR1 SQVTM and CDR2 ANQGSEA.

This clonotype was counted ten times or more. V is TRBV6-5 and J is TRBJ2-1; possibly TRBD2 for D (6 bases). CDR3 length: 15 residues. The germline V gene has CDR1 MNHEY and CDR2 SVGAGI. The ends were cut back, 6 bases at V and 0 bases at J, with 12 bases in the middle. The DNA for the CDR3 is TGTGCCAGCAGCTATGGGCGGGGCTCCTACAATGAGCAGTTCTTC. Amino acids: CASSYGRGSYNEQFF.

This clonotype has at least ten counts. The chain employs TRBV12-3 or TRBV12-4 and TRBJ2-1, with TRBD1 matching over 10 bases. V shed 3 bases and J 9 bases; nucleotides not matched to a gene: 5. The length of the CDR3 is 14 residues. Here the CDR3 reads CASSFGTGDLEQFF. The CDR3 DNA follows: TGTGCCAGCAGTTTCGGGACAGGGGATCTTGAGCAGTTCTTC.